Below are 26 T cell receptor beta chains sequenced from a single sample in a study of blood T cell repertoires in COVID-19. Assay: immunoSEQ multiplex PCR; the TCRdb copy retains only in-frame clones and omits some. The table includes tens of thousands of clones, about 86% detected once. Sequencing was performed on peripheral blood. All receptors derive from a man aged 40-49 years with acute or convalescent COVID-19.

CDR3: CASTLNGQGNEKLFF. The CDR3 DNA follows: TGTGCCAGCACCCTTAACGGACAGGGGAATGAAAAACTGTTTTTT. The chain combines TRBV7-9 with TRBJ1-4; 9 bases agree with TRBD1. After removal of 7 bases from V and 5 bases from J, the junction contained 8 bases not matched to a gene. CDR3 size: 15 residues. CDR1 is SEHNR and CDR2 is FQNEAQ in the germline V gene (reference sequence).

The rearrangement uses TRBV18 and TRBJ1-2; 9 bases are a match to TRBD1. The CDR3 totals 14 residues. V shed 4 bases, J shed 7 bases, and the junction held 7 bases outside the gene matches. The germline V gene has CDR1 KGHSH and CDR2 LQKENI. CDR3 residues: CASSQTGTGSGYTF. CDR3 sequence (DNA): TGTGCCAGCTCACAAACCGGGACAGGGTCTGGCTACACCTTC.

The J gene is TRBJ1-2, the V gene TRBV4-2, with 10 bases identical to TRBD1. The CDR3 is 16 residues long. Germline lookup yields CDR1 LGHNA and CDR2 YNFKEQ. V dropped 1 base and J dropped 6; count of bases not matched to a gene: 8. The DNA for the CDR3 is TGTGCCAGCAGCCAAGTAGCCGGGGACAGGGGACATGGCTACACCTTC. This sequence encodes CASSQVAGDRGHGYTF.

The V call is TRBV5-5, the J call TRBJ1-4; D perhaps matches TRBD1 (5 bases). Germline assignment: CDR1 SGHKS and CDR2 YYEKEE (reference sequence). V gave up 0 bases and J gave up 5 bases, with 8 bases separating them. This CDR3 comprises 14 residues. The CDR3 here is CASSLEGLNEKLFF. The CDR3 DNA reads TGTGCCAGCAGCTTGGAGGGACTAAATGAAAAACTGTTTTTT. Full variable domain (rest looked up from reference TRBV5-5 and TRBJ1-4): DAGVTQSPTHLIKTRGQQVTLRCSPISGHKSVSWYQQVLGQGPQFIFQYYEKEERGRGNFPDRFSARQFPNYSSELNVNALLLGDSALYLCASSLEGLNEKLFFGSGTQLSVL.

The chain is built from TRBV24-1 and TRBJ2-2, with D uncertain. V shed 5 bases and J shed 5 bases, with 17 bases lying between them. The CDR3 is made up of 16 amino acids. In germline, CDR1 is KGHDR, CDR2 SFDVKD. The CDR3 protein is CATSGGEVIKTGELFF. The CDR3 DNA reads as TGTGCCACCAGTGGCGGAGAGGTTATAAAAACCGGGGAGCTGTTTTTT.

The chain recombines TRBV5-4 with TRBJ2-5, with TRBD1 identical over 11 bases. CDR1 is SGHNT and CDR2 is YYREEE in the germline V gene (reference sequence). V was clipped by 2 bases and J by 5 bases; unmatched bases: 8. This CDR3 comprises 16 residues. The CDR3 region is CASSFTGTGGRETQYF. In DNA, the CDR3 is TGTGCCAGCAGCTTTACCGGGACAGGGGGAAGGGAGACCCAGTACTTC.

The chain joins TRBV30 to TRBJ1-6, with 8 bases that match TRBD1. This CDR3 region has 15 residues. Germline-derived CDR1 and CDR2 are GTSNPN and SVGIG (reference sequence). With V trimmed by 2 bases and J by 9 bases, 9 bases remained unmatched. The chain's CDR3 is CAWSLQDRDGSPLHF. The CDR3 coding sequence is TGTGCCTGGAGTCTCCAGGACAGGGACGGTTCACCCCTCCACTTT.

V is TRBV3-1 (or the pseudogene TRBV3-2) and J is TRBJ1-1; TRBD1 is a possible D gene (6 bases). Trimming left V 7 bases short and J 4 bases short, with 16 bases between. CDR1 is LGHDT and CDR2 is YNNKEL in the germline V gene (reference sequence). This CDR3 is built from 14 residues. CDR3 sequence (DNA): TGTGCCAGCACACGGGGGGGCGTAGTCACTGAAGCTTTCTTT. Residues: CASTRGGVVTEAFF.

CDR3 residues: CASSSREAGAEQYF. CDR3 nucleotides: TGTGCCAGCTCCAGCCGGGAAGCGGGGGCCGAGCAGTACTTC. The rearrangement joins TRBV18 to TRBJ2-7; 8 positions agree with TRBD2. The CDR3 is 14 amino acids. The germline CDR1 and CDR2 sequences are KGHSH and LQKENI. Losses at the gene ends were 6 bases for V and 6 bases for J; bases not matched to a gene: 10.

CDR3 in DNA: TGTGCCAGCTCCGGGTTACAGGGGCACACAGATACGCAGTATTTT. Protein: CASSGLQGHTDTQYF. The chain carries TRBV27 and TRBJ2-3; 7 bases match TRBD1. Germline-derived CDR1 and CDR2 are MNHEY and SMNVEV (reference sequence). The CDR3 runs to 15 residues. J lost 2 bases, V lost 8 bases, and 10 bases had no gene match.

The gene calls are TRBV10-3 and TRBJ2-7; D ambiguous. V was shortened by 4 bases and J by 1 base, with 8 bases between the two germline ends. Germline V gene data show CDR1 as ENHRY and CDR2 as SYGVKD. There are 13 residues in the CDR3. This CDR3 is CAISGGTSYEQYF. CDR3 bases: TGTGCCATCAGTGGAGGTACGTCCTACGAGCAGTACTTC.

The V call is TRBV30, the J call TRBJ1-2; 11 bases are a match to TRBD1. Germline CDR1 GTSNPN, CDR2 SVGIG (reference sequence). CDR3 length: 14 residues. V shed 4 bases, J shed 2 bases, and the junction held 3 bases outside the gene matches. The CDR3 DNA reads TGTGCCTGGACAGGGGACAGGGGGAACTATGGCTACACCTTC. Its protein is CAWTGDRGNYGYTF.

The rearrangement joins TRBV2 to TRBJ2-1, with TRBD2 matching 8 bases. The junction had 8 bases not matched to a gene; V was cut back by 7 bases and J by 3 bases. The CDR3 loop spans 15 amino acids. Germline V CDR1 and CDR2: SNHLY, FYNNEI. Written as DNA, the CDR3 is TGTGCCAGCAAAAGTACGGGGGGGGACTACAATGAGCAGTTCTTC. Translated: CASKSTGGDYNEQFF.

The chain has TRBV6-2 or TRBV6-3 and TRBJ1-5; D uncertain. V lost 3 bases and J lost 7, with 10 bases in between. CDR3 length: 13 amino acids. Germline-derived CDR1 and CDR2 are MNHEY and SVGEGT. The CDR3 region has the DNA TGTGCCAGCAGTTATGCGGGTATGCAGCCCCAGCATTTT. It is translated as CASSYAGMQPQHF.

V usage is TRBV5-1 and J usage is TRBJ1-2, with D possibly TRBD1 on 6 matching bases. The CDR3 has 13 amino acids. Germline assignment: CDR1 SGHRS and CDR2 YFSETQ. V was clipped by 4 bases and J by 3 bases, with 10 bases between them. The CDR3 nucleotides read TGCGCCAGCAGCCGGGACACCTACTATGGCTACACCTTC. It is translated as CASSRDTYYGYTF.

The chain links TRBV24-1 to TRBJ2-3; 8 bases line up with TRBD2. The CDR3 is made up of 14 amino acids. The V gene end was trimmed by 8 bases and the J gene end by 2 bases; junction bases not matched to a gene: 5. In germline, CDR1 is KGHDR, CDR2 SFDVKD. The CDR3 sequence is CATTGGGDTDTQYF. In nucleotides, the CDR3 is TGTGCCACCACGGGGGGGGGCGACACAGATACGCAGTATTTT.

About this clone: Other nucleotide sequences from this sample produce the same CDR3. The chain is built from TRBV6-5 and TRBJ1-2; D is perhaps TRBD1 (6 bases). Deletions cut 6 bases from V and 2 bases from J, with 10 bases between. From germline, CDR1 is MNHEY and CDR2 SVGAGI. The CDR3 consists of 13 residues. CDR3 sequence (DNA): TGTGCCAGCAGGGCAACAGGGAACTATGGCTACACCTTC. The encoded protein is CASRATGNYGYTF.

This chain uses TRBV6-5 with TRBJ2-7; 8 bases match TRBD1. The germline CDR1 and CDR2 sequences are MNHEY and SVGAGI. The CDR3 consists of 12 residues. J lost 5 bases, V lost 8 bases, and 5 bases had no gene match. The CDR3 DNA sequence: TGTGCCAGCGGACAGGGCGGCGACGAGCAGTACTTC. This sequence encodes CASGQGGDEQYF.

J is TRBJ2-7 and V is TRBV24-1; D gene ambiguous. The CDR3 covers 12 residues. The germline V and J ends were trimmed by 1 base and 6 bases, with 6 bases remaining between them. CDR1 and CDR2 from the germline V gene are KGHDR and SFDVKD. The chain's CDR3 is CATSDFTGEQYF. In nucleotides, the CDR3 is TGTGCCACCAGTGATTTTACGGGCGAGCAGTACTTC.

The J gene is TRBJ2-7, the V gene TRBV11-2; TRBD1 matches 8 bases. Trimming took 0 bases from V and 1 from J; bases not matched to a gene: 2. Germline V gives CDR1 SGHAT, CDR2 FQNNGV. CDR3 length equals 15 residues. For the CDR3, the DNA is TGTGCCAGCAGCTTAGAGGGACAGGCTTCCTACGAGCAGTACTTC. This gives the protein CASSLEGQASYEQYF.

V usage is TRBV2 and J usage is TRBJ2-7, with D tentatively TRBD1 (6 bases). V lost 4 bases to trimming and J lost 9 bases, with 31 bases between them. CDR1 is SNHLY and CDR2 is FYNNEI in the germline V gene. The CDR3 runs to 18 residues. CDR3 protein: CASSALGATDPLIEGQYF. CDR3 DNA: TGTGCCAGCAGTGCTCTGGGGGCGACGGACCCCCTTATTGAAGGGCAGTACTTC.

The chain combines TRBV6-1 with TRBJ1-6; TRBD1 might be the D (6 bases). This CDR3 comprises 15 residues. V lost 1 base, J lost 11 bases, and 15 bases lay in between. Germline loops: CDR1 MNHNS, CDR2 SASEGT. This CDR3 is CASSEDTGKFTPLHF. DNA for the CDR3: TGTGCCAGCAGTGAAGACACAGGGAAATTTACACCCCTCCACTTT.

This chain links TRBV5-1 with TRBJ1-2, with 8 positions matching TRBD1. V dropped 0 bases and J dropped 2; count of bases not matched to a gene: 0. Germline loops: CDR1 SGHRS, CDR2 YFSETQ. There are 14 residues in the CDR3. CDR3 residues: CASSLGTGNYGYTF. The CDR3 DNA follows: TGCGCCAGCAGCTTGGGGACAGGGAACTATGGCTACACCTTC. The variable domain in full, with the rest retrieved from reference TRBV5-1 and TRBJ1-2, is KAGVTQTPRYLIKTRGQQVTLSCSPISGHRSVSWYQQTPGQGLQFLFEYFSETQRNKGNFPGRFSGRQFSNSRSEMNVSTLELGDSALYLCASSLGTGNYGYTFGSGTRLTVV.

The rearrangement links TRBV11-2 to TRBJ1-1; 11 bases line up with TRBD1. The CDR3 sequence is 16 residues long. Germline CDR1 reads SGHAT; CDR2 reads FQNNGV. J lost 2 bases, V lost 4 bases, and 6 bases had no gene match. The CDR3 DNA follows: TGTGCCAGCAGCTCTGGGACAGGGGGTGGAAACACTGAAGCTTTCTTT. Its translation: CASSSGTGGGNTEAFF.

The chain recombines TRBV18 with TRBJ2-5; maybe TRBD1 (5 bases). Germline CDR1 reads KGHSH; CDR2 reads LQKENI. Trimming shortened V by 2 bases and J by 1 base, and 5 bases separated the two germline ends. The CDR3 has 13 residues. This CDR3 reads CASSPRGQETQYF. The CDR3 coding sequence is TGTGCCAGCTCACCAAGGGGCCAAGAGACCCAGTACTTC.

CDR3 bases: TGTGCCAGCAGTATGGCGGAATCGAACACCGGGGAGCTGTTTTTT. This encodes CASSMAESNTGELFF. The chain uses TRBV25-1 and TRBJ2-2; D remains unclear. The length of the CDR3 is 15 residues. Between the trimmed V and J ends, which lost 5 bases and 0 bases, there was a span of 10 bases. Per the germline V gene, CDR1 is MGHDK and CDR2 is SYGVNS.